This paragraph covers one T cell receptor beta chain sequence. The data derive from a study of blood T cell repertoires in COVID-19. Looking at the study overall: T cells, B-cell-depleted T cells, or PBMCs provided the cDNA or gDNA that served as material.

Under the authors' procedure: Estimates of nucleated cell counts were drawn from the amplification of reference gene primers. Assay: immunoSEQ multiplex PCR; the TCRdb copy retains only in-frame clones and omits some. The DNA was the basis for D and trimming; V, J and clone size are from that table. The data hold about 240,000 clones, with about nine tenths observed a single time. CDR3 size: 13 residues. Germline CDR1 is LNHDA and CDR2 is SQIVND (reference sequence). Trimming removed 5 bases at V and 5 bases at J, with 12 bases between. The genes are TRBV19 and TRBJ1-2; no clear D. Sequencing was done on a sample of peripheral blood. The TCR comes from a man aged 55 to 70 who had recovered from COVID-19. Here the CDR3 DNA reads TGTGCCAGTAGTTTTGGGCTGAATTATGGCTACACCTTC. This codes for CASSFGLNYGYTF. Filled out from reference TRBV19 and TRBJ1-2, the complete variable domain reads DGGITQSPKYLFRKEGQNVTLSCEQNLNHDAMYWYRQDPGQGLRLIYYSQIVNDFQKGDIAEGYSVSREKKESFPLTVTSAQKNPTAFYLCASSFGLNYGYTFGSGTRLTVV.